The 23 T cell receptor beta chains below come from one sample, sequenced in a study of beta chain features in type 1 diabetes. As every portion of the isolated RNA was reverse transcribed, the sequencing read expressed TCRB transcripts. Some clones are missing from TCRdb's copy, which holds only in-frame ones; the method was immunoSEQ multiplex PCR. The sample includes around 450,000 clones, approximately 10% of them seen just once. The sequencing input was naive CD4+ T cells from blood. The receptors shown here come from a young woman in good health.

This clone was seen only a few times. The chain employs TRBV29-1 and TRBJ2-5; D possibly corresponds to TRBD1 (6 bases). The CDR3 totals 13 residues. Germline-derived CDR1 and CDR2 are SQVTM and ANQGSEA. The V end lost 6 bases, the J end lost 4 bases, and 15 bases lay between the germline ends. The CDR3 is CSVAGVLGETQYF. CDR3 DNA: TGCAGCGTAGCAGGGGTTTTAGGAGAGACCCAGTACTTC.

This rearrangement joins TRBV5-4 to TRBJ2-7; D unclear. The V gene's germline CDR1 is SGHNT and CDR2 YYREEE (reference sequence). There are 13 residues in the CDR3. Between the trimmed V and J ends, which lost 0 bases and 3 bases, there was a span of 7 bases. CDR3 in DNA: TGTGCCAGCAGCTTGGGACTGAACTACGAGCAGTACGTC. Its protein is CASSLGLNYEQYV.

CDR3 in amino acids: CAWTTGPTIPNEQFF. CDR3 sequence (DNA): TGTGCCTGGACTACCGGGCCTACAATCCCCAATGAGCAGTTCTTC. V usage is TRBV30 and J usage is TRBJ2-1, with unresolved D. Trimming stripped 4 bases from V and 6 bases from J, with 19 bases between. The CDR3 covers 15 residues. Germline V gene sequence: CDR1 GTSNPN, CDR2 SVGIG (reference sequence).

This chain connects TRBV7-2 to TRBJ1-4; the D gene is possibly TRBD1 (5 bases). Germline CDR1 and CDR2: SGHTA and FQGNSA. This CDR3 region has 15 residues. V lost 5 bases and J 2 bases, leaving 12 bases between the germline ends. The chain's CDR3 is CASSPGGITNEKLFF. CDR3 DNA: TGTGCCAGCAGCCCCGGGGGGATCACTAATGAAAAACTGTTTTTT.

This clone was found a few times. The chain couples TRBV30 to TRBJ1-5, with 10 bases matching TRBD1. Losses at the gene ends were 7 bases for V and 4 bases for J; bases not matched to a gene: 4. This CDR3 contains 13 residues. Germline CDR1 GTSNPN, CDR2 SVGIG (reference sequence). The CDR3 spells CASEGQGNQPQHF. Here the CDR3 DNA reads TGTGCCTCGGAGGGACAGGGGAATCAGCCCCAGCATTTT.

In its sample, this clone was seen a few times. The chain uses TRBV7-2 and TRBJ2-1; D not resolved. V was cut by 5 bases and J by 8 bases, with 16 bases left in between. The CDR3 is made up of 14 amino acids. Germline values: CDR1 SGHTA, CDR2 FQGNSA. For the CDR3, the DNA is TGTGCCAGCAGCACCGGGCCTAACAGCGATGAGCAGTTCTTC. This gives the protein CASSTGPNSDEQFF.

This clone has only a few counts. The J gene is TRBJ2-3, the V gene TRBV19; 7 bases match TRBD1. The junction had 6 bases not matched to a gene; V was cut back by 7 bases and J by 2 bases. Germline-derived CDR1 and CDR2 are LNHDA and SQIVND (reference sequence). The CDR3 is 14 residues long. CDR3 DNA sequence: TGTGCCAGTAAAACAGGGGTCTTCACAGATACGCAGTATTTT. It is translated as CASKTGVFTDTQYF.

The rearrangement links TRBV29-1 to TRBJ1-2, with 7 bases that match TRBD1. Germline lookup yields CDR1 SQVTM and CDR2 ANQGSEA. V lost 2 bases and J lost 3; bases outside the gene matches: 0. The CDR3 length is 12 residues. CDR3 sequence: CSVEQGDYGYTF. The CDR3, as DNA: TGCAGCGTTGAACAGGGGGACTATGGCTACACCTTC. Using reference TRBV29-1 and TRBJ1-2 for the parts outside the CDR3, the full variable domain is SAVISQKPSRDICQRGTSLTIQCQVDSQVTMMFWYRQQPGQSLTLIATANQGSEATYESGFVIDKFPISRPNLTFSTLTVSNMSPEDSSIYLCSVEQGDYGYTFGSGTRLTVV.

This clone was found a few times. The J gene is TRBJ2-5, the V gene TRBV13, with D perhaps given as TRBD1 or TRBD2 (5 bases each). V lost 5 bases and J lost 7, with 20 bases in between. The CDR3 consists of 15 residues. Germline-derived CDR1 and CDR2 are PRHDT and FYEKMQ (reference sequence). The CDR3 DNA reads TGTGCCAGCAGCCGGGGATCCGGGACGCCTAGGACCCAGTACTTC. Its translation: CASSRGSGTPRTQYF.

This clone was seen a handful of times. The chain employs TRBV29-1 and TRBJ2-7, with 10 bases fitting TRBD1. CDR1 and CDR2 (germline): SQVTM, ANQGSEA. CDR3 length: 13 residues. V lost 5 bases, J lost 5 bases, and 6 bases stayed unmatched. The CDR3 protein is CSVWGQGTHEQYV. In nucleotides, the CDR3 is TGCAGCGTTTGGGGACAGGGGACCCACGAGCAGTACGTC.

This clone was detected only a few times. The chain carries TRBV29-1 and TRBJ1-5, with D hard to call. Germline values: CDR1 SQVTM, CDR2 ANQGSEA. The CDR3 contains 12 residues. V dropped 7 bases and J dropped 0 bases, with 7 bases sitting between them. In DNA form, the CDR3 reads TGCAGCGACAGCAATAGCAATCAGCCCCAGCATTTT. Translated, it gives CSDSNSNQPQHF.

The CDR3 nucleotides are TGTGCCAGCAGCTTAAGAACCGGGACAGGGGAGCCCTACGAGCAGTACTTC. Translation gives CASSLRTGTGEPYEQYF. This chain uses TRBV11-2 with TRBJ2-7; 10 bases are a match to TRBD1. J was trimmed by 2 bases and V by 2 bases; bases with no gene match: 9. CDR3 length equals 17 residues. The germline gives CDR1 SGHAT, CDR2 FQNNGV. Complete variable domain (other parts from reference TRBV11-2 and TRBJ2-7): EAGVAQSPRYKIIEKRQSVAFWCNPISGHATLYWYQQILGQGPKLLIQFQNNGVVDDSQLPKDRFSAERLKGVDSTLKIQPAKLEDSAVYLCASSLRTGTGEPYEQYFGPGTRLTVT.

The chain is built from TRBV15 and TRBJ1-6, with 8 bases identical to TRBD1. V gave up 3 bases and J gave up 6 bases; unmatched junction bases: 1. Germline V gene sequence: CDR1 LNHNV, CDR2 YYDKDF (reference sequence). CDR3 length: 14 amino acids. The CDR3 DNA sequence: TGTGCCACCAGCAGGGACAGGGCTAATTCACCCCTCCACTTT. Amino acids: CATSRDRANSPLHF.

This clone was detected only a few times. The V gene is TRBV29-1, the J gene TRBJ1-1, with a weak D call TRBD1 (5 bases). In germline, CDR1 is SQVTM, CDR2 ANQGSEA. The CDR3 extends over 12 amino acids. V was shortened by 3 bases and J by 3 bases, with 8 bases between the two germline ends. The CDR3 region is CSVEQGDTEAFF. Here the CDR3 DNA reads TGCAGCGTTGAGCAGGGAGACACTGAAGCTTTCTTT. Full variable domain (remainder filled in from reference TRBV29-1 and TRBJ1-1): SAVISQKPSRDICQRGTSLTIQCQVDSQVTMMFWYRQQPGQSLTLIATANQGSEATYESGFVIDKFPISRPNLTFSTLTVSNMSPEDSSIYLCSVEQGDTEAFFGQGTRLTVV.

V gene TRBV6-5 combines with J gene TRBJ2-1; the match to TRBD1 covers 11 bases. V lost 6 bases, J lost 1 base, and 2 bases stayed unmatched. The V gene's germline CDR1 is MNHEY and CDR2 SVGAGI. There are 15 residues in the CDR3. CDR3 protein: CASRDRGLSYNEQFF. For the CDR3, the DNA is TGTGCCAGCAGGGACAGGGGGCTGTCCTACAATGAGCAGTTCTTC.

Only a few counts were recorded for this clone. V is TRBV14 and J is TRBJ1-3, with D perhaps matching TRBD1 (5 bases). Between the trimmed V and J ends, which lost 4 bases and 1 base, there was a span of 8 bases. The V gene's germline CDR1 is SGHDN and CDR2 FVKESK. The CDR3 covers 14 residues. Written as DNA, the CDR3 is TGTGCCAGCAGCCCGACAGTGTCTGGAAACACCATATATTTT. It translates to CASSPTVSGNTIYF.

The chain carries TRBV7-9 and TRBJ1-4; D is unresolved. With 7 bases removed from V and 0 bases from J, the gap between germline ends came to 9 bases. Germline CDR1 reads SEHNR; CDR2 reads FQNEAQ (reference sequence). The CDR3 runs 14 residues. The CDR3 nucleotides are TGTGCCAGCAAGAGGTCTGCAACTAATGAAAAACTGTTTTTT. Translation gives CASKRSATNEKLFF.

This clone was counted only a few times. The V and J genes are TRBV7-9 and TRBJ2-3; 7 positions match TRBD1. This CDR3 has 16 amino acids. V trimming: 2 bases; J trimming: 2 bases; junction bases outside the gene matches: 7. Germline V gives CDR1 SEHNR, CDR2 FQNEAQ (reference sequence). In nucleotides, the CDR3 is TGTGCCAGCAGCTTAAGGCCGGGACAGAACACAGATACGCAGTATTTT. It specifies CASSLRPGQNTDTQYF.

Turning to this clone: In the same sample, other DNA sequences code for this CDR3. The chain couples TRBV20-1 to TRBJ2-1; D not resolved. V dropped 3 bases and J dropped 4 bases, with 4 bases sitting between them. This CDR3 comprises 11 residues. CDR1 and CDR2 from the germline V gene are DFQATT and SNEGSKA (reference sequence). The CDR3 sequence is CSARGYNEQFF. The CDR3, as DNA: TGCAGTGCTAGGGGATACAATGAGCAGTTCTTC.

In this sample, this clone turned up a few times. The CDR3 nucleotides read TGTGCCAGCAGCTTAGAGAGGGAGAAGTACTTC. This encodes CASSLEREKYF. The J gene is TRBJ2-7, the V gene TRBV7-4; a possible D gene is TRBD2 (5 bases). This CDR3 spans 11 amino acids. Trimming took off 1 base at V and 11 bases at J, with 9 bases between the two ends. The germline gives CDR1 SGHVT, CDR2 SQSDAQ.

Notes on this clone: Other DNA sequences in this specimen translate into the identical CDR3. The CDR3 nucleotides read TGTGCCAGTAGCGTCGGTATAGCCAAAAACATTCAGTACTTC. Protein sequence: CASSVGIAKNIQYF. The V call is TRBV19, the J call TRBJ2-4; D call uncertain. CDR1 is LNHDA, CDR2 SQIVND, per germline (reference sequence). Trimming cost V 6 bases and J 0 bases, with 9 bases left between them. The CDR3 has 14 residues. The full variable domain, its missing parts supplied by reference TRBV19 and TRBJ2-4, is DGGITQSPKYLFRKEGQNVTLSCEQNLNHDAMYWYRQDPGQGLRLIYYSQIVNDFQKGDIAEGYSVSREKKESFPLTVTSAQKNPTAFYLCASSVGIAKNIQYFGAGTRLSVL.

This clone was seen more than once but under ten times. This chain links TRBV28 with TRBJ1-2, with 8 bases aligning to TRBD1. Germline assignment: CDR1 MDHEN and CDR2 SYDVKM. V lost 6 bases, J lost 7 bases, and 4 bases stayed unmatched. This CDR3 has 12 residues. CDR3 amino acids: CASSWTGLGYTF. The CDR3 nucleotides are TGTGCCAGCAGCTGGACAGGGCTTGGCTACACCTTC.

The V gene is TRBV7-2, the J gene TRBJ2-5; 7 nucleotides align to TRBD1. The V gene's germline CDR1 is SGHTA and CDR2 FQGNSA. The V and J ends lost 2 bases and 5 bases, in that order; junction bases with no gene match: 5. The CDR3 is 14 amino acids. This CDR3 is CASSLFEGAETQYF. The CDR3 DNA reads TGTGCCAGCAGCTTATTTGAGGGGGCGGAGACCCAGTACTTC.